What follows describes a single TCR beta chain. Its antigen is unidentified. The table came from immunoSEQ multiplex PCR; TCRdb's copy has only in-frame clones and leaves some out. The profile shows tens of thousands of clones, more than 70% of them singletons. The data stem from a study of T cell responses to AZD1222 COVID-19 vaccine. Whole-study results and caveats: Possibly, clonal diversity was underestimated; donors were largely white British and included more females. Regions 160-218 and 743-854 held dominance among vaccine-associated CD4 TCRs, which spanned spike.

The receptor was isolated from an adult in good health. The input for sequencing was peripheral blood, taken on day 0 of AZD1222 vaccination.

CDR3 DNA: TGTGCCAGCAGCCTAGGGACGGGTGGTAGCAATCAGCCCCAGCATTTT. Amino acid sequence: CASSLGTGGSNQPQHF. The rearrangement uses TRBV7-6 and TRBJ1-5, with a tentative D call TRBD1 (5 bases). CDR1 is SGHVS and CDR2 is FNYEAQ in the germline V gene. The CDR3 is 16 residues long. The ends were cut back, 5 bases at V and 0 bases at J, with 14 bases in the middle.